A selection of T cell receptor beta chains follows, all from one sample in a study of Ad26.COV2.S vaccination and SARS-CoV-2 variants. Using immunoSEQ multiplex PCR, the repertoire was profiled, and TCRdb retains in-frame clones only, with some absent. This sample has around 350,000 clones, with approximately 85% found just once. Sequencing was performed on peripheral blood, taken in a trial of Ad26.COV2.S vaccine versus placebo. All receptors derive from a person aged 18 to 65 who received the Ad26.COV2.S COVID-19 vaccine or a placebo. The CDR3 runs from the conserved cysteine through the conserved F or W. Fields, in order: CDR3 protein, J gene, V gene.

CASSPRREAEAFF | TRBJ1-1 | TRBV18
CASSAGHYYEQYF | TRBJ2-7 | TRBV19
CASSNPGGGYEQYF | TRBJ2-7 | TRBV6-5
CAWRGWGTNQPQHF | TRBJ1-5 | TRBV30
CASSVFLGQNTGELFF | TRBJ2-2 | TRBV9
CASSSTAGGPTDTQYF | TRBJ2-3 | TRBV6-5
CATSDRRGADTQYF | TRBJ2-3 | TRBV24-1
CASSNPPENQPQHF | TRBJ1-5 | TRBV6-1
CASSQGSPSGYEQYF | TRBJ2-7 | TRBV3-1/TRBV3-2
CASSRSGLSPYEQYF | TRBJ2-7 | TRBV5-4
CASSVEPIQETQYF | TRBJ2-5 | TRBV9
CASSIGQGAPETQYF | TRBJ2-5 | TRBV19
CASSVTGERSEKLFF | TRBJ1-4 | TRBV27
CASSFDRRYNEQFF | TRBJ2-1 | TRBV9